The next 29 T cell receptor beta chains were all read from a single sample in a study of T cells in Graves' hyperthyroidism and ophthalmopathy (dated by TCRdb to about 2019). The protocol used for the library was multiplex PCR. Sequencing was performed on an Illumina HiSeq 2000. TCR beta CDR3 regions were amplified from RNA transcripts. The first round of RT-PCR for the TCR CDR3 was performed with the HTBI primer set and the Qiagen OneStep RT-PCR kit. The public reads were reanalyzed by TCRdb: fastp trimming at Q25, MiXCR alignment, in-frame beta chains only. Each CDR3 protein appears once, grouped with its most common genes and DNA. This sample gives over 650,000 distinct CDR3 sequences in total; about 45% of them show up just once. Together, the top ten hold less than 9% of the sample. Specimen: peripheral blood or thyroid tissue (not recorded which). All receptors come from an adult man with Graves' disease, either hyperthyroidism or ophthalmopathy (not recorded which).

In DNA, the CDR3 is TGTGCCAGCAGCTTAGTCAGCTCAGAACCCCTCCACTTT. Its translation: CASSLVSSEPLHF. This chain connects TRBV7-2 to TRBJ1-6; D unresolved. Germline V CDR1 and CDR2: SGHTA, FQGNSA. The ends were cut back, 1 base at V and 12 bases at J, with 10 bases in the middle. This CDR3 is built from 13 residues.

This clonotype appeared many times. The chain combines TRBV2 with TRBJ1-6; D not certain. Germline-derived CDR1 and CDR2 are SNHLY and FYNNEI. This CDR3 contains 13 residues. The ends were cut back, 7 bases at V and 10 bases at J, with 14 bases in the middle. Here the CDR3 reads CASILSTRSPLHF. The CDR3 coding sequence is TGTGCCAGCATCTTGTCTACTCGATCACCCCTCCACTTT.

The V and J genes are TRBV25-1 and TRBJ1-6, with 7 bases matching TRBD1. Per germline, CDR1 MGHDK and CDR2 SYGVNS. The CDR3 has 12 residues. CDR3 loop: CATGTEGSPLHF. The CDR3 DNA sequence: TGTGCAACCGGGACAGAGGGTTCACCCCTCCACTTT.

This clonotype has ten or more counts. The V call is TRBV9, the J call TRBJ2-7; weak D call: TRBD1 (5 bases). Trimming took 1 base from V and 5 from J, leaving 10 bases between them. Germline loops: CDR1 SGDLS, CDR2 YYNGEE. This CDR3 has 13 residues. CDR3 region: CASSVSVGHEQYF. The CDR3 bases are TGTGCCAGCAGCGTAAGTGTGGGGCACGAGCAGTACTTC.

This clonotype was detected a few times. The chain is built from TRBV6-6 and TRBJ1-2; D gene ambiguous. Trimming took 2 bases from V and 0 from J, leaving 4 bases between them. CDR1 MNHNY and CDR2 SVGAGI come from the germline V gene (reference sequence). The CDR3 runs to 13 residues. The CDR3 nucleotides are TGTGCCAGCAGTTACGGGGCTAACTATGGCTACACCTTC. Protein: CASSYGANYGYTF.

The chain uses TRBV7-9 and TRBJ1-5; 9 bases match TRBD1. The V gene end was trimmed by 8 bases and the J gene end by 5 bases; junction bases not matched to a gene: 7. The CDR3 covers 14 residues. The germline V gene encodes CDR1 SEHNR and CDR2 FQNEAQ (reference sequence). CDR3 nucleotide sequence: TGTGCCAGCGCGGGACAGGGTCCGTATCAGCCCCAGCATTTT. Translating gives CASAGQGPYQPQHF. Supplemented by reference TRBV7-9 and TRBJ1-5, the full variable domain reads DTGVSQNPRHKITKRGQNVTFRCDPISEHNRLYWYRQTLGQGPEFLTYFQNEAQLEKSRLLSDRFSAERPKGSFSTLEIQRTEQGDSAMYLCASAGQGPYQPQHFGDGTRLSIL.

This clonotype has only a few counts. The V call is TRBV19, the J call TRBJ1-1, with D tentatively TRBD1 (5 bases). With 4 bases removed from V and 4 bases from J, the gap between germline ends came to 16 bases. The CDR3 runs 15 residues. The germline V gene has CDR1 LNHDA and CDR2 SQIVND (reference sequence). CDR3: CASSTLSWGGTEAFF. The CDR3 region has the DNA TGTGCCAGTAGTACCCTAAGCTGGGGGGGCACTGAAGCTTTCTTT.

This clonotype has more than one count but fewer than ten. This chain links TRBV6-5 with TRBJ1-5; TRBD1 is a possible D gene (5 bases). Trimming cost V 5 bases and J 5 bases, with 10 bases left between them. The germline V gene encodes CDR1 MNHEY and CDR2 SVGAGI. CDR3 length: 13 amino acids. CDR3 residues: CASSGGLYQPQHF. CDR3 bases: TGTGCCAGCAGTGGGGGACTTTATCAGCCCCAGCATTTT.

The chain combines TRBV6-5 with TRBJ1-5; D ambiguous. Germline CDR1 MNHEY, CDR2 SVGAGI. The V and J ends lost 5 bases and 2 bases respectively, with 16 bases between them. The CDR3 totals 16 residues. Here the CDR3 DNA reads TGTGCCAGCAGTGAAAGGCCGGGATATGGCAATCAGCCCCAGCATTTT. Amino acids: CASSERPGYGNQPQHF.

This clonotype was found once. The rearrangement links TRBV7-9 to TRBJ2-7, with 7 positions matching TRBD1. This CDR3 has 15 residues. V was clipped by 6 bases and J by 4 bases; unmatched bases: 12. Per the germline V gene, CDR1 is SEHNR and CDR2 is FQNEAQ (reference sequence). DNA of the CDR3: TGTGCCAGCAGTCGACAGGGACCGATATTATACGAGCAGTACTTC. This encodes CASSRQGPILYEQYF.

On this clonotype: One end of the junction varies from germline; a read error may be responsible. The chain carries TRBV7-9 and TRBJ1-3; 7 bases line up with TRBD1. The CDR3 is made up of 12 amino acids. Germline loops: CDR1 SEHNR, CDR2 FQNEAQ (reference sequence). The CDR3 protein is CASSLAHGTADF. The CDR3 nucleotides are TGTGCCAGCAGCTTAGCGCACGGGACAGCGGATTTT.

About this clonotype: A much more abundant neighbour one base away suggests this may be a read error. V usage is TRBV10-3 and J usage is TRBJ1-1; the match to TRBD1 covers 7 bases. V was clipped by 8 bases and J by 6 bases; unmatched bases: 12. CDR3 length: 14 amino acids. Germline loops: CDR1 ENHRY, CDR2 SYGVKD. The CDR3 DNA is TGTGCCATCGGACCCGACAGGGTGGGCGCTGAAGCTTTCTTT. It specifies CAIGPDRVGAEAFF.

The V gene is TRBV7-9, the J gene TRBJ2-7; 13 bases agree with TRBD2. The CDR3 loop spans 16 amino acids. Per germline, CDR1 SEHNR and CDR2 FQNEAQ (reference sequence). V dropped 3 bases and J dropped 6; count of bases not matched to a gene: 8. The CDR3: CASSLPPGLAGSEQYF. CDR3 nucleotides: TGTGCCAGCAGCTTGCCCCCGGGACTAGCGGGATCCGAGCAGTACTTC.

This clonotype was seen once. This rearrangement joins TRBV5-4 to TRBJ1-2; D call uncertain. The CDR3 covers 14 residues. The germline V and J ends were trimmed by 0 bases and 8 bases, with 14 bases remaining between them. Germline V gene sequence: CDR1 SGHNT, CDR2 YYREEE (reference sequence). CDR3 sequence (DNA): TGTGCCAGCAGCTTGGGCCGGGCCCGAGGGGGCTACACCTTC. Translation: CASSLGRARGGYTF.

The CDR3 reads CASSLFPGIMNTEAFF. In DNA form, the CDR3 reads TGTGCCAGCAGTTTATTCCCAGGGATCATGAACACTGAAGCTTTCTTT. The chain links TRBV12-3 or TRBV12-4 to TRBJ1-1; D might be TRBD1 (5 bases). The V gene lost 2 bases and the J gene lost 0 bases, with 13 bases spanning the gap. The CDR3 consists of 16 residues.

The V gene is TRBV7-7, the J gene TRBJ1-4; the D gene is possibly TRBD1 (6 bases). CDR3 length: 14 residues. Looked up from germline, CDR1 is SSHAT and CDR2 is FNYEAQ (reference sequence). V dropped 5 bases and J dropped 3 bases, with 10 bases sitting between them. CDR3 protein: CASSTDSSNEKLFF. As DNA, the CDR3 is TGTGCCAGCAGCACGGACAGTTCTAATGAAAAACTGTTTTTT.

This clonotype was recorded at least ten times. The V gene is TRBV24-1, the J gene TRBJ1-2; possible D gene TRBD1, 6 bases. The germline gives CDR1 KGHDR, CDR2 SFDVKD. Between the trimmed V and J ends, which lost 6 bases and 2 bases, there was a span of 18 bases. CDR3 length: 16 residues. The CDR3 here is CATSRGRGDQNYGYTF. CDR3 bases: TGTGCCACCAGTAGGGGCAGGGGTGATCAAAACTATGGCTACACCTTC.

Only a few counts were recorded for this clonotype. The chain combines TRBV11-2 with TRBJ1-1; TRBD1 matches at 8 bases. V lost 2 bases, J lost 8 bases, and 7 bases stayed unmatched. Germline V gene data show CDR1 as SGHAT and CDR2 as FQNNGV. This CDR3 is 14 amino acids long. The CDR3 region is CASSLSGTGEEAFF. As DNA, the CDR3 is TGTGCCAGCAGCTTATCCGGGACAGGCGAAGAAGCTTTCTTT.

The rearrangement links TRBV9 to TRBJ1-2; TRBD1 is a possible D gene (6 bases). CDR1 is SGDLS, CDR2 YYNGEE, per germline. There are 13 residues in the CDR3. V was trimmed by 2 bases and J by 5 bases, leaving 10 bases between them. This CDR3 reads CASSVDSMYGYTF. Here the CDR3 DNA reads TGTGCCAGCAGCGTGGACAGTATGTATGGCTACACCTTC.

This clonotype was seen a few times. The junction shows a germline mismatch at one end, possibly a read error. The rearrangement links TRBV5-1 to TRBJ1-6, with unresolved D. Germline V gene sequence: CDR1 SGHRS, CDR2 YFSETQ. The CDR3 runs 14 residues. The CDR3 nucleotides read TGTGCCAGCAGTCCCTTGGACGATAATTCACCCCTCCACTTT. Amino acids: CASSPLDDNSPLHF.

This clonotype has just a few counts. The genes are TRBV12-3 or TRBV12-4 and TRBJ1-2; D is possibly TRBD1 (5 bases). V was shortened by 5 bases and J by 4 bases, with 23 bases between the two germline ends. The CDR3 length is 17 residues. CDR3 region: CASSRRGAWQGGYGYTF. CDR3 sequence (DNA): TGTGCCAGCAGTCGCCGAGGGGCCTGGCAGGGCGGCTATGGCTACACCTTC.

The chain carries TRBV2 and TRBJ1-5, with D hard to call. CDR1 SNHLY and CDR2 FYNNEI come from the germline V gene. This CDR3 comprises 13 residues. The CDR3 region has the DNA TGTGCTAGTGGTTTGGCTAGCAATCAGCCCCAGCATTTT. Protein: CASGLASNQPQHF.

The chain carries TRBV7-2 and TRBJ1-3; D possibly corresponds to TRBD1 (6 bases). CDR3 length equals 15 residues. V was shortened by 5 bases and J by 0 bases, with 11 bases between the two germline ends. Germline CDR1 and CDR2: SGHTA and FQGNSA. The CDR3 here is CASSLGAFSGNTIYF. DNA of the CDR3: TGTGCCAGCAGCCTGGGGGCATTCTCTGGAAACACCATATATTTT. The complete variable domain, with remaining parts taken from reference TRBV7-2 and TRBJ1-3, reads GAGVSQSPSNKVTEKGKDVELRCDPISGHTALYWYRQSLGQGLEFLIYFQGNSAPDKSGLPSDRFSAERTGGSVSTLTIQRTQQEDSAVYLCASSLGAFSGNTIYFGEGSWLTVV.

V and J are TRBV29-1 and TRBJ2-7; 14 bases map to TRBD2. V shed 7 bases, J shed 6 bases, and the junction held 8 bases outside the gene matches. The CDR3 is 14 residues long. Per germline, CDR1 SQVTM and CDR2 ANQGSEA. For the CDR3, the DNA is TGCAGCGCTGGGAAGACTAGCGGGAGGGTCGAGCAGTACTTC. Translation gives CSAGKTSGRVEQYF.

The chain recombines TRBV11-2 with TRBJ2-3, with 10 bases fitting TRBD1. J lost 2 bases, V lost 4 bases, and 6 bases had no gene match. There are 16 residues in the CDR3. Germline V gene data show CDR1 as SGHAT and CDR2 as FQNNGV. The CDR3 nucleotides read TGTGCCAGCAGCTATAGACAGGGGGCCGTCACAGATACGCAGTATTTT. It codes for CASSYRQGAVTDTQYF. Supplemented by reference TRBV11-2 and TRBJ2-3, the full variable domain reads EAGVAQSPRYKIIEKRQSVAFWCNPISGHATLYWYQQILGQGPKLLIQFQNNGVVDDSQLPKDRFSAERLKGVDSTLKIQPAKLEDSAVYLCASSYRQGAVTDTQYFGPGTRLTVL.

The chain joins TRBV2 to TRBJ2-5, with 8 bases matching TRBD1. The V segment lost 6 bases and the J segment 2 bases; nucleotides outside the gene matches: 11. Germline CDR1 is SNHLY and CDR2 is FYNNEI. The CDR3 covers 16 residues. CDR3 coding DNA: TGTGCCAGCAGCCCACCCTGGACAGGGCAACAAGAGACCCAGTACTTC. Amino acid sequence: CASSPPWTGQQETQYF.

This clonotype was recorded many times. At one end, the junction sequence differs from germline, possibly due to a read error. This sequence joins TRBV6-1 and TRBJ1-5; perhaps TRBD1 as D (6 bases). CDR1 and CDR2 (germline): MNHNS, SASEGT. This CDR3 contains 14 residues. The CDR3 loop is CASSPGGQGQPQHF. CDR3 coding DNA: TGCGCCAGCAGCCCTGGGGGACAAGGTCAGCCCCAGCATTTT.

In nucleotides, the CDR3 is TGTGCCATCAGATCGCCTGTAGATAGCAATCAGCCCCAGCATTTT. Encoded protein: CAIRSPVDSNQPQHF. The chain has TRBV10-3 and TRBJ1-5; D remains ambiguous. This CDR3 is built from 15 residues. V shed 6 bases and J shed 0 bases, with 12 bases lying between them. Per germline, CDR1 ENHRY and CDR2 SYGVKD.

This clonotype appeared a few times. The chain links TRBV12-3 or TRBV12-4 to TRBJ2-7; 11 bases are a match to TRBD1. V dropped 6 bases and J dropped 7; count of bases not matched to a gene: 5. The CDR3 spans 13 residues. CDR3 coding DNA: TGTGCCAGCAGAGGACAGGGGGCTGGGGAGCAGTACTTC. Encoded protein: CASRGQGAGEQYF.